A single sample gave rise to the 28 T cell receptor beta chains below, sequenced in a study of cytomegalovirus exposure and HLA in healthy donors. The primer mix had 60 Vbeta and 13 Jbeta primers. The assay was immunoSEQ multiplex PCR, and TCRdb's table has in-frame clones only and misses some. Here the sample spans about 67,000 clones, approximately 67% being singletons. Specimen: PBMCs. All receptors come from a woman aged 30 to 39 in good health and CMV-seronegative.

The V gene is TRBV19, the J gene TRBJ2-2; the D gene is possibly TRBD2 (6 bases). V dropped 5 bases and J dropped 0 bases, with 10 bases sitting between them. This CDR3 has 15 residues. Germline lookup yields CDR1 LNHDA and CDR2 SQIVND (reference sequence). CDR3: CASSGGISNTGELFF. The CDR3 DNA sequence: TGTGCCAGTAGTGGGGGGATCTCGAACACCGGGGAGCTGTTTTTT.

The chain employs TRBV27 and TRBJ1-2, with TRBD1 matching over 7 bases. CDR1 MNHEY and CDR2 SMNVEV come from the germline V gene (reference sequence). This CDR3 comprises 13 residues. Germline trimming cut 7 bases from V and 6 bases from J; bases unmatched to any gene: 8. Here the CDR3 reads CASKATGFHGYTF. CDR3 coding DNA: TGTGCCAGCAAGGCGACAGGGTTTCATGGCTACACCTTC.

Details on this clone: The junction departs from germline at one end; a sequencing error may be responsible. Other DNA sequences in the same sample also yield this CDR3. The chain carries TRBV5-1 and TRBJ2-7; weak D call: TRBD1 (6 bases). Germline-derived CDR1 and CDR2 are SGHRS and YFSETQ. The CDR3 consists of 14 residues. The CDR3 DNA reads as TGCGCCAGCAGCTCCGGGACACATCCCTATGAGCAGTACTTC. Its protein product is CASSSGTHPYEQYF. Based on the CDR3 plus reference TRBV5-1 and TRBJ2-7, the full variable domain is KAGVTQTPRYLIKTRGQQVTLSCSPISGHRSVSWYQQTPGQGLQFLFEYFSETQRNKGNFPGRFSGRQFSNSRSEMNVSTLELGDSALYLCASSSGTHPYEQYFGPGTRLTVT.

This chain joins TRBV11-3 and TRBJ1-2; weak D call: TRBD1 (6 bases). Trimming removed 5 bases from V and 10 bases from J, with 23 bases in between. The CDR3 consists of 15 residues. Germline V gives CDR1 SGHNT, CDR2 YENEEA. This CDR3 reads CASSLNNRAGYDYTF. CDR3 in DNA: TGTGCCAGCAGCCTAAACAACAGGGCAGGTTACGACTACACCTTC.

In this sample, this clone turned up a few times. The V gene is TRBV5-1, the J gene TRBJ2-7; D is unclear. Germline V gene lookup returns CDR1 SGHRS and CDR2 YFSETQ. Trimming removed 0 bases at V and 3 bases at J, with 7 bases between. The CDR3 contains 13 residues. The CDR3 bases are TGCGCCAGCAGCTTGGCCGGTAACTACGAGCAGTACTTC. It is translated as CASSLAGNYEQYF.

Comments on this clone: A clone one base away is much larger, so this may be a read error. This same CDR3 is encoded by further DNA sequences in the sample. The CDR3 sequence: CAWKLKGVVKKLFF. In DNA, the CDR3 is TGTGCCTGGAAGTTGAAGGGAGTCGTTAAAAAACTGTTTTTT. V is TRBV30 and J is TRBJ1-4; D is unresolved. This CDR3 contains 14 residues. With 4 bases removed from V and 9 bases from J, the gap between germline ends came to 18 bases. Germline lookup yields CDR1 GTSNPN and CDR2 SVGIG (reference sequence).

The V call is TRBV4-3, the J call TRBJ1-5; D remains unclear. Trimming took off 0 bases at V and 4 bases at J, with 13 bases between the two ends. The CDR3 consists of 16 residues. Per germline, CDR1 LGHNA and CDR2 YSLEER. The CDR3 region has the DNA TGCGCCAGCAGCCAAGAGGTCCGGGTGCGGAATCAGCCCCAGCATTTT. It yields the protein CASSQEVRVRNQPQHF.

In its sample, this clone was seen a few times. The genes are TRBV6-1 and TRBJ1-2, with TRBD1 identical over 9 bases. V was clipped by 2 bases and J by 0 bases; unmatched bases: 4. Germline V gene data show CDR1 as MNHNS and CDR2 as SASEGT. There are 16 residues in the CDR3. The chain's CDR3 is CASSEWGQGANYGYTF. The CDR3 coding sequence is TGTGCCAGCAGTGAATGGGGACAGGGAGCTAACTATGGCTACACCTTC.

V gene TRBV5-6 combines with J gene TRBJ2-1; 8 nucleotides line up with TRBD1. The CDR3 sequence is 15 residues long. With V trimmed by 6 bases and J by 3 bases, 8 bases remained unmatched. Germline V gene lookup returns CDR1 SGHDT and CDR2 YYEEEE. The CDR3 region is CASTLQGTGYNEQFF. The DNA for the CDR3 is TGTGCCAGCACCCTCCAGGGGACAGGCTACAATGAGCAGTTCTTC.

CDR3 bases: TGTGCCAGCAGTCCTACCATCGATAGCCAAGAGACCCAGTACTTC. The encoded protein is CASSPTIDSQETQYF. This chain connects TRBV27 to TRBJ2-5, with D unresolved. The CDR3 is 15 amino acids. CDR1 and CDR2 from the germline V gene are MNHEY and SMNVEV (reference sequence). Trimming left V 5 bases short and J 1 base short, with 14 bases between.

V gene TRBV6-5 combines with J gene TRBJ2-4; D perhaps matches TRBD1 (5 bases). CDR1 and CDR2 from the germline V gene are MNHEY and SVGAGI. CDR3 length: 13 residues. Trimming removed 7 bases from V and 11 bases from J, with 18 bases in between. The DNA for the CDR3 is TGTGCCAGCAATCCCACTAAGGGGATTGTTCAGTACTTC. Amino acids: CASNPTKGIVQYF.

The chain carries TRBV4-1 and TRBJ1-1; 11 bases align to TRBD1. Unmatched junction bases numbered 9, after V lost 3 bases and J lost 0 bases. The CDR3 has 18 amino acids. CDR1 and CDR2 from the germline V gene are MGHRA and YSYEKL. CDR3 amino acids: CASSQYSGQGAVNTEAFF. CDR3 DNA sequence: TGCGCCAGCAGCCAGTATTCCGGACAGGGGGCTGTGAACACTGAAGCTTTCTTT.

The chain is built from TRBV27 and TRBJ1-3, with D possibly being TRBD1 (5 bases). The V gene's germline CDR1 is MNHEY and CDR2 SMNVEV (reference sequence). V lost 5 bases and J 0 bases, leaving 14 bases between the germline ends. The CDR3 loop spans 16 amino acids. DNA of the CDR3: TGTGCCAGCAGTCCGACAGCGAGGAGCTCTGGAAACACCATATATTTT. Translation gives CASSPTARSSGNTIYF.

This clone appeared once. This chain uses TRBV28 with TRBJ1-2; no definite D call. V lost 3 bases and J 2 bases, leaving 7 bases between the germline ends. CDR3 length equals 13 residues. Germline lookup yields CDR1 MDHEN and CDR2 SYDVKM. CDR3 loop: CASSFPQNYGYTF. The CDR3 nucleotides are TGTGCCAGCAGTTTCCCCCAGAACTATGGCTACACCTTC.

This clone was counted only a few times. The rearrangement links TRBV6-6 to TRBJ2-7, with TRBD1 matching 9 bases. The CDR3 is 14 amino acids. The germline gives CDR1 MNHNY, CDR2 SVGAGI (reference sequence). With 6 bases clipped from V and 6 bases from J, the junction kept 9 bases outside the gene matches. CDR3: CASRGGTGSREQYF. As DNA, the CDR3 is TGTGCCAGCAGGGGGGGGACAGGGTCCCGCGAGCAGTACTTC.

The V and J genes are TRBV5-8 and TRBJ1-2, with TRBD1 identical over 8 bases. The CDR3 has 14 residues. The ends lost 4 bases at V and 4 bases at J; junction bases unmatched: 6. Germline V gives CDR1 SGHTS, CDR2 YDEGEE. This CDR3 is CASSRGQEGYGYTF. CDR3 coding DNA: TGTGCCAGCAGCCGGGGACAGGAGGGCTATGGCTACACCTTC.

Points on this clone: The junction shows a germline mismatch at one end, possibly a read error. This chain links TRBV5-4 with TRBJ2-5; D not certain. CDR1 SGHNT and CDR2 YYREEE come from the germline V gene (reference sequence). This CDR3 has 14 amino acids. The CDR3 loop reads CASSQDSSRETQYF. CDR3 nucleotides: TGCGCCAGCAGCCAAGATTCCTCGCGGGAGACCCAGTACTTC.

The V and J genes are TRBV4-1 and TRBJ2-5; tentatively, D is TRBD1 (6 bases). The V end lost 4 bases, the J end lost 5 bases, and 14 bases lay between the germline ends. Germline V CDR1 and CDR2: MGHRA, YSYEKL. CDR3 length: 14 residues. CDR3 region: CASSLTSDRETQYF. Written as DNA, the CDR3 is TGCGCCAGCAGCCTGACAAGTGACAGGGAGACCCAGTACTTC.

This chain connects TRBV5-1 to TRBJ2-5; no definite D call. This CDR3 comprises 14 residues. Trimming left V 2 bases short and J 2 bases short, with 10 bases between. CDR1 SGHRS and CDR2 YFSETQ come from the germline V gene. CDR3 DNA sequence: TGCGCCAGCAGCTTCAGGAATCCTCAAGAGACCCAGTACTTC. Translating it yields CASSFRNPQETQYF.

The chain carries TRBV28 and TRBJ2-5; 8 nucleotides line up with TRBD1. The CDR3 covers 14 residues. V lost 3 bases to trimming and J lost 3 bases; unmatched junction nucleotides: 3. Germline V lookup: CDR1 MDHEN, CDR2 SYDVKM. CDR3 DNA sequence: TGTGCCAGCAGTTTTGGACAGGGAAAAGAGACCCAGTACTTC. Its translation: CASSFGQGKETQYF. Full variable domain (remainder filled in from reference TRBV28 and TRBJ2-5): DVKVTQSSRYLVKRTGEKVFLECVQDMDHENMFWYRQDPGLGLRLIYFSYDVKMKEKGDIPEGYSVSREKKERFSLILESASTNQTSMYLCASSFGQGKETQYFGPGTRLLVL.

This clone appeared a few times. This sequence joins TRBV28 and TRBJ1-5, with 12 bases identical to TRBD1. CDR1 is MDHEN, CDR2 SYDVKM, per germline. The CDR3 runs 15 residues. J was trimmed by 6 bases and V by 6 bases; bases with no gene match: 6. The CDR3 protein is CASRPGTGGSQPQHF. The CDR3 DNA follows: TGTGCCAGCAGACCCGGGACAGGGGGCAGTCAGCCCCAGCATTTT.

This rearrangement joins TRBV2 to TRBJ1-4; 8 bases fit TRBD1. Germline CDR1 SNHLY, CDR2 FYNNEI. This CDR3 spans 14 amino acids. V shed 4 bases, J shed 7 bases, and the junction held 5 bases outside the gene matches. The CDR3 loop is CASSVDRGFEKLFF. CDR3 in DNA: TGTGCCAGCAGTGTCGACAGGGGTTTTGAAAAACTGTTTTTT.

There are a few counts of this clone. The chain is built from TRBV7-2 and TRBJ2-7; D may be TRBD1 (5 bases). Per germline, CDR1 SGHTA and CDR2 FQGNSA. Trimming took 2 bases from V and 1 from J, leaving 9 bases between them. The CDR3 sequence is 14 residues long. Written as DNA, the CDR3 is TGTGCCAGCAGCTTAATGGGGCAATCCTACGAGCAGTACTTC. Its translation is CASSLMGQSYEQYF. The variable domain in full, with the rest retrieved from reference TRBV7-2 and TRBJ2-7, is GAGVSQSPSNKVTEKGKDVELRCDPISGHTALYWYRQSLGQGLEFLIYFQGNSAPDKSGLPSDRFSAERTGGSVSTLTIQRTQQEDSAVYLCASSLMGQSYEQYFGPGTRLTVT.

This chain links TRBV7-9 with TRBJ2-1, with a tentative D call TRBD2 (6 bases). The length of the CDR3 is 14 residues. Trimming shortened V by 1 base and J by 10 bases, and 14 bases separated the two germline ends. From germline, CDR1 is SEHNR and CDR2 FQNEAQ (reference sequence). CDR3 sequence: CASSLVGAAGEQFF. The CDR3 bases are TGTGCCAGCAGCTTAGTAGGCGCGGCGGGGGAGCAGTTCTTC.

V and J are TRBV5-6 and TRBJ2-3; 9 bases are shared with TRBD1. Looked up from germline, CDR1 is SGHDT and CDR2 is YYEEEE. J gave up 2 bases and V 2 bases, and 3 bases lay outside the gene matches. The CDR3 is made up of 15 amino acids. The DNA for the CDR3 is TGTGCCAGCAGCTTTGGACAGGGGTTCACAGATACGCAGTATTTT. This codes for CASSFGQGFTDTQYF.

The V and J genes are TRBV30 and TRBJ2-5; 7 nucleotides align to TRBD1. Germline trimming cut 3 bases from V and 2 bases from J; bases unmatched to any gene: 3. Germline lookup yields CDR1 GTSNPN and CDR2 SVGIG (reference sequence). The CDR3 spans 13 residues. CDR3: CAWRGTVQETQYF. CDR3 coding DNA: TGTGCCTGGAGGGGGACAGTACAAGAGACCCAGTACTTC.

This clone is a singleton in its sample. In nucleotides, the CDR3 is TGTGCCAGCAGCCTGGGGGGCAACTATGGCTACACCTTC. It specifies CASSLGGNYGYTF. The chain has TRBV5-6 and TRBJ1-2; tentative D call: TRBD1 (6 bases). The CDR3 totals 13 residues. Per the germline V gene, CDR1 is SGHDT and CDR2 is YYEEEE. Trimming left V 4 bases short and J 2 bases short, with 9 bases between. Full variable domain (outside the CDR3, taken from reference TRBV5-6 and TRBJ1-2): DAGVTQSPTHLIKTRGQQVTLRCSPKSGHDTVSWYQQALGQGPQFIFQYYEEEERQRGNFPDRFSGHQFPNYSSELNVNALLLGDSALYLCASSLGGNYGYTFGSGTRLTVV.

The chain combines TRBV7-7 with TRBJ2-7; 8 bases fit TRBD1. Trimming cost V 5 bases and J 8 bases; bases outside gene matches: 8. The CDR3 has 13 residues. Germline V lookup: CDR1 SSHAT, CDR2 FNYEAQ (reference sequence). The CDR3 region is CASSPGQGGKQYF. For the CDR3, the DNA is TGTGCCAGCAGCCCCGGACAGGGAGGAAAGCAGTACTTC. Variable domain in full (rest from reference TRBV7-7 and TRBJ2-7): GAGVSQSPRYKVTKRGQDVTLRCDPISSHATLYWYQQALGQGPEFLTYFNYEAQPDKSGLPSDRFSAERPEGSISTLTIQRTEQRDSAMYRCASSPGQGGKQYFGPGTRLTVT.